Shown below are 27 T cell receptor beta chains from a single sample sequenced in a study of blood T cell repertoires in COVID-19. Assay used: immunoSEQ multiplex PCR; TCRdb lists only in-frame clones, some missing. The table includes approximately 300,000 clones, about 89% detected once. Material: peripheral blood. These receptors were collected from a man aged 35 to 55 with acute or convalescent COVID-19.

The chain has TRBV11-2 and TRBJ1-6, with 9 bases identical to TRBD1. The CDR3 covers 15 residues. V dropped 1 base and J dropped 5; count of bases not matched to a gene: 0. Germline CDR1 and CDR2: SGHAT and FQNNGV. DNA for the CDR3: TGTGCCAGCAGCTTAGGGGACAGGGATAATTCACCCCTCCACTTT. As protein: CASSLGDRDNSPLHF.

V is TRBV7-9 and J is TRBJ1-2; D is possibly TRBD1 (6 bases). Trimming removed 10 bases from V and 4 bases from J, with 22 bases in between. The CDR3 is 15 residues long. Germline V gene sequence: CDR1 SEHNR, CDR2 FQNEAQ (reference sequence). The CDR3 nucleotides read TGTGCCACCCCCAGGGGTCGACAGTCTGGCTATGGCTACACCTTC. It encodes CATPRGRQSGYGYTF.

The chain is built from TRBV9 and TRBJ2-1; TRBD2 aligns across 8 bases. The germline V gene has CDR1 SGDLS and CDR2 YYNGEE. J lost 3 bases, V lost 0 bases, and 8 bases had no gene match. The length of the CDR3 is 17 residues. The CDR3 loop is CASSVGVAGGLYNEQFF. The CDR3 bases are TGTGCCAGCAGCGTAGGGGTGGCGGGGGGCCTCTACAATGAGCAGTTCTTC.

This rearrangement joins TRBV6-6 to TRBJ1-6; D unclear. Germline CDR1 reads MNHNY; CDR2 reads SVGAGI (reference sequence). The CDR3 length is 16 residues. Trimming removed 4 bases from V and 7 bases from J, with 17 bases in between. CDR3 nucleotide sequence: TGTGCCAGCAGTTCGTCGTTCCGGGGTAGGAATTCACCCCTCCACTTT. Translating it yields CASSSSFRGRNSPLHF.

The CDR3 coding sequence is TGTGCCATCAGTGAGTCGACAGGGCCGGATCAGCCCCAGCATTTT. This translates into CAISESTGPDQPQHF. The J gene is TRBJ1-5, the V gene TRBV10-3, with 7 bases lining up with TRBD1. V was clipped by 0 bases and J by 5 bases; unmatched bases: 4. This CDR3 has 15 residues. The germline CDR1 and CDR2 sequences are ENHRY and SYGVKD.

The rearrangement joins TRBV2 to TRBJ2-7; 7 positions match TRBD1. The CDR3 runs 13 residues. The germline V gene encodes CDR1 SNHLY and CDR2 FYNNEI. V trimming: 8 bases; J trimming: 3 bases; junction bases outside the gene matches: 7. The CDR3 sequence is CASGRGGGYEQYF. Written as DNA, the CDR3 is TGTGCCAGCGGACGAGGGGGCGGCTACGAGCAGTACTTC.

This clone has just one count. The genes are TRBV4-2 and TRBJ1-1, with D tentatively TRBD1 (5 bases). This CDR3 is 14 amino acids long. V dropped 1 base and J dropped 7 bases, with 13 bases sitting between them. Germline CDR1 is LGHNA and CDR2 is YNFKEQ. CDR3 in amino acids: CASSQVPGPNEAFF. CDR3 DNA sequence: TGTGCCAGCAGCCAAGTTCCAGGGCCCAATGAAGCTTTCTTT.

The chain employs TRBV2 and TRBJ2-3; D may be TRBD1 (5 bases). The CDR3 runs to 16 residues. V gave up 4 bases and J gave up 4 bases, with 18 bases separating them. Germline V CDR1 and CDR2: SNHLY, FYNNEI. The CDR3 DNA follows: TGTGCCAGCAGTGTGTGGAGAGATGCAGGGTCAGATACGCAGTATTTT. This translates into CASSVWRDAGSDTQYF.

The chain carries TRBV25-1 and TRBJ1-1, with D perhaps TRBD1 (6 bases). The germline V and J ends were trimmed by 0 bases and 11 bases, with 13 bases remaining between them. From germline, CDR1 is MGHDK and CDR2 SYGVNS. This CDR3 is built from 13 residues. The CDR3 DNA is TGTGCCAGCAGTGAATATAACAGGGAGGGGGCTTTCTTT. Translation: CASSEYNREGAFF.

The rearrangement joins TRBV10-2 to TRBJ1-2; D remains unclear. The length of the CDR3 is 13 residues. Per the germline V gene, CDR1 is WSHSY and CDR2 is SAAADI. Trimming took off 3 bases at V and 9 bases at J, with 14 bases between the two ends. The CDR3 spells CASSDSDYWSYTF. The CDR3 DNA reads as TGCGCCAGCAGTGACTCGGACTACTGGAGCTACACCTTC.

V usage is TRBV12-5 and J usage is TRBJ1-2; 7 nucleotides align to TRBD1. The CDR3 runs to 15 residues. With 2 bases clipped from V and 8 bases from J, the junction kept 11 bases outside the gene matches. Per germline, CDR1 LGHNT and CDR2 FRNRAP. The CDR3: CASGLYGDSRWGYTF. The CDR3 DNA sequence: TGTGCTAGTGGTTTGTACGGGGACAGCCGGTGGGGCTACACCTTC.

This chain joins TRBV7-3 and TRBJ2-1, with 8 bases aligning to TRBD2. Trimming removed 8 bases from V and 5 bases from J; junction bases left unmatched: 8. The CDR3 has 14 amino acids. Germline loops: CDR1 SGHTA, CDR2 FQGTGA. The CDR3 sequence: CASGGGMHHNEQFF. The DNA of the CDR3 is TGTGCCAGCGGCGGGGGGATGCACCACAATGAGCAGTTCTTC.

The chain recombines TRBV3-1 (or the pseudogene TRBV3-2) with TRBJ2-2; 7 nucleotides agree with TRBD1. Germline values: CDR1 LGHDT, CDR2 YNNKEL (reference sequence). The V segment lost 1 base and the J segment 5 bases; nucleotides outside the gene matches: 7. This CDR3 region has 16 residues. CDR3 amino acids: CASSQATGIGTGELFF. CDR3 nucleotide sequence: TGTGCCAGCAGCCAAGCGACAGGGATCGGTACCGGGGAGCTGTTTTTT.

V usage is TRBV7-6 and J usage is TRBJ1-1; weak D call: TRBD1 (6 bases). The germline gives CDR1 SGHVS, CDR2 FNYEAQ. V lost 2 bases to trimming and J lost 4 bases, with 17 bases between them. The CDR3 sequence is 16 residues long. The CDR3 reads CASSLLGGLRGTEAFF. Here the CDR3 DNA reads TGTGCCAGCAGCTTACTGGGGGGGCTAAGAGGCACTGAAGCTTTCTTT.

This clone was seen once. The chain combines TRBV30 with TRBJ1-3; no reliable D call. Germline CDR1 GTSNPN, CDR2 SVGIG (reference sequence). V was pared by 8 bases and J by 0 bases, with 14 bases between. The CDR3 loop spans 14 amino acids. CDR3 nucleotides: TGTGCCCTGGAGCCTGGAAGCTCTGGAAACACCATATATTTT. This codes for CALEPGSSGNTIYF.

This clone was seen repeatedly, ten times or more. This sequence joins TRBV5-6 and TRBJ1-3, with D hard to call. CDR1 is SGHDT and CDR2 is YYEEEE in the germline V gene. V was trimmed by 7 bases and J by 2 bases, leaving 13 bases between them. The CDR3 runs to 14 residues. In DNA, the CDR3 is TGTGCCAGCCTTGGGAGGGCGACTGGAAACACCATATATTTT. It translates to CASLGRATGNTIYF.

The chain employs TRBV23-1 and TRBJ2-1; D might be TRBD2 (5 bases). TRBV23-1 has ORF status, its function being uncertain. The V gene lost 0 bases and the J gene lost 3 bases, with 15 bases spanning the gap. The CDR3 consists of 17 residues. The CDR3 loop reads CASSQSKGGLCYNEQFF. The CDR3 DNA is TGCGCCAGCAGTCAATCGAAGGGCGGGTTGTGCTACAATGAGCAGTTCTTC.

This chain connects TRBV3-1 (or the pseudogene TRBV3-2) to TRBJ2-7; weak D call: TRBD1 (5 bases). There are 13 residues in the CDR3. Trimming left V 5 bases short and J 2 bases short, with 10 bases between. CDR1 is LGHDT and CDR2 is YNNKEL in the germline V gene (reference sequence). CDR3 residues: CASSWAGPYEQYF. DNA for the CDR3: TGTGCCAGCAGCTGGGCAGGGCCCTACGAGCAGTACTTC.

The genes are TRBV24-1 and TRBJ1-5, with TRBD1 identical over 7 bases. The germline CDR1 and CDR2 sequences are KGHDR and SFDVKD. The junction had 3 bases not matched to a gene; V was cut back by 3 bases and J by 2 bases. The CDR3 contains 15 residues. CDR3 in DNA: TGTGCCACCAGTGATCCCAGGGGGGGCAATCAGCCCCAGCATTTT. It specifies CATSDPRGGNQPQHF.

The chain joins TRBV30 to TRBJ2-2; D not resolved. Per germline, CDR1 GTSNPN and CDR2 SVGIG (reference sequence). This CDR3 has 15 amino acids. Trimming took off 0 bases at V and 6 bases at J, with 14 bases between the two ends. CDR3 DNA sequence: TGTGCCTGGAGTGTAAGACTGAGAAACCCCGGGGAGCTGTTTTTT. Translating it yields CAWSVRLRNPGELFF.

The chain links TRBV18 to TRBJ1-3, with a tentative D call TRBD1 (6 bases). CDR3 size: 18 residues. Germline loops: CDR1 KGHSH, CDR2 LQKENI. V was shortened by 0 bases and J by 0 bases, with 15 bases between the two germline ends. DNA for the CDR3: TGTGCCAGCTCACCACCACCGGGACACCGCTCCTCTGGAAACACCATATATTTT. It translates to CASSPPPGHRSSGNTIYF.

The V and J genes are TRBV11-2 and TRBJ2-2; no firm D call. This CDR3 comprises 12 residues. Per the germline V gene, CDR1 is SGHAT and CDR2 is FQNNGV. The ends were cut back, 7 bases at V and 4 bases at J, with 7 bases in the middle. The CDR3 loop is CASNWATGELFF. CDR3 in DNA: TGTGCCAGCAACTGGGCCACCGGGGAGCTGTTTTTT.

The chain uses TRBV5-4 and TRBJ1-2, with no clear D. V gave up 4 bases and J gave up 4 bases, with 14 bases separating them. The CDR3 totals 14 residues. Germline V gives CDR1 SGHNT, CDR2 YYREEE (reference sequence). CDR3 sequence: CASSPIESGYGYTF. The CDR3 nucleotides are TGTGCCAGCAGCCCTATTGAGTCGGGCTATGGCTACACCTTC.

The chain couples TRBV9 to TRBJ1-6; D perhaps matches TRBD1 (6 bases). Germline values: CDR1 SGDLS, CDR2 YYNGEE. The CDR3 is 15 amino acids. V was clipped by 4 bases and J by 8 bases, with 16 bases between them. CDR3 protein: CASSPTSGGHSPLHF. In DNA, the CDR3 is TGTGCCAGCAGCCCGACCTCCGGGGGGCATTCACCCCTCCACTTT.

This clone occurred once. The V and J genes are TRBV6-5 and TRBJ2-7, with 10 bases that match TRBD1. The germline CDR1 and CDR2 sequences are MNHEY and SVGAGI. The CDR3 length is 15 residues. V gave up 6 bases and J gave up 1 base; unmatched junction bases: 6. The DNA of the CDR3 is TGTGCCAGCAGGGTAAGACAGGGGGCTTCCTACGAGCAGTACTTC. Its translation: CASRVRQGASYEQYF.

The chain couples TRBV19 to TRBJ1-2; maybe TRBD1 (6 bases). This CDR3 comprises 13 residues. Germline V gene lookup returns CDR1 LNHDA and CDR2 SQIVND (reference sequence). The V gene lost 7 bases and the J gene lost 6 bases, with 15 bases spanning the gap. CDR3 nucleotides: TGTGCCAGTAATCCGAGGGGGTCGGATGGCTACACCTTC. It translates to CASNPRGSDGYTF.

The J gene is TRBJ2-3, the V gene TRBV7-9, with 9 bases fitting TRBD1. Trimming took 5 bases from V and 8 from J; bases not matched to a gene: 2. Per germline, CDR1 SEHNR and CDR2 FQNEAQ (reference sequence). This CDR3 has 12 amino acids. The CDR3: CASSPTGGTQYF. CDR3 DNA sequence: TGTGCCAGCAGCCCGACAGGGGGTACGCAGTATTTT.